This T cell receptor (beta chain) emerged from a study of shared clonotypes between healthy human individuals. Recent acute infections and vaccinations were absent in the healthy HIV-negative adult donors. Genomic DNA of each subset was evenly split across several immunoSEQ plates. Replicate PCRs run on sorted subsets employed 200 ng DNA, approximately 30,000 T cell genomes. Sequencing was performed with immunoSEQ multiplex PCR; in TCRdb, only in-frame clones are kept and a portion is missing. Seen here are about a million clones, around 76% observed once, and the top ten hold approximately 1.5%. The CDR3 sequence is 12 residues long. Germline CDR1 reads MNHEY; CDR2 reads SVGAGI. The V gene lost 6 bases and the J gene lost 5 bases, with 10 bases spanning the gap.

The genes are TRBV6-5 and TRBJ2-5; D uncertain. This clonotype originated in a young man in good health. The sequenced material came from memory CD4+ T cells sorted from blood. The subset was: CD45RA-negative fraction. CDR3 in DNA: TGTGCCAGCAGGACTTCTGAGGAGACCCAGTACTTC. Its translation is CASRTSEETQYF.